This TCR beta chain appears in the sequencing data of a study of T cell repertoires and HLA-DP antigens (dated by TCRdb to the late 2010s). Turning to the overall study: The study used an in vitro model of CD4+ T cell alloreactivity against allogeneic HLA-DP presented by transduced HeLa cells. The two alloantigens modelled structurally similar versus dissimilar alloantigens, differing from self at one and ten peptide-binding groove amino acids, respectively. Of the three donors, two were male and one was female, with ages ranging from the 18-to-29 band to the 60-to-69 band. On average, about 220 ng of DNA went in for sorted CD137+CD4+ samples, versus roughly 1.3 ug for pre-culture CD4+ samples.

From the cysteine through the phenylalanine, the CDR3 covers 16 amino acids. Kept here is only the CDR3 DNA, which spans 48 bases and is read in frame from base 1. V is cut back by 4 bases and J by 4 bases, with 8 bases in the junction unmatched. The germline V gene gives CDR1 as LGHNA and CDR2 as YNFKEQ. Comment on this clone: No cognate antigen has been identified for it. No base-level quality is on record; no much larger clone is a single base apart.

TCRB CDR3 regions were amplified with the immunoSEQ multiplex PCR using forward primers for 54 TRBV segments and reverse primers for 13 TRBJ segments. Pre-culture CD4+ samples were sequenced at deep resolution, targeting 210,000 or so T cell genomes. Sequencing of amplicons was performed on an Illumina HiSeq System, and 87 bp reads covering the CDR3 were generated. In the original analysis: Correction for PCR and sequencing errors was applied to reads, and CDR3 regions were defined through alignment to IMGT reference sequences. Synthetic template pools were used to estimate counts of templates and unique rearrangements. Clonality was computed by subtracting Pielou's evenness from 1. The Daley-Smith estimator was used to estimate richness. Repertoire overlap was measured with Morisita's index. Clones present in cultured samples but not detected in the pre-culture repertoire of the same donor were defined as low-abundance clones. The table was pulled from immuneACCESS by TCRdb, which kept in-frame rearrangements only. Such tables lose some clones; where checked, under half of the loss comes from unresolved V genes, and the rest has no known cause. For V, J and clone size, that table is used; D and trimming come from the DNA. This sample has fewer than 75,000 clones in its table, and 80% of those were observed once. Jointly, the top ten make up 1.5% to 2% of the sample.

General findings and caveats noted by the study authors: Clones undetected before culture had an average cumulative frequency of 36.3% against one allele and about 51% against the other. Sorted CD137+ cells showed similar clonality against both alloantigens, at approximately 0.4, which was much higher than the roughly 0.04 seen in pre-culture samples. Limitations included only a few donors, a non-physiological HeLa antigen-presenting system, and the use of total CD4+ responder cells. Naive and memory CD4+ repertoires were not analysed separately.

Untouched CD4+ T cells were isolated from Ficoll-separated PBMC through negative selection with magnetic beads, and an average purity of 97.7% was reached. Magnetic beads were used to isolate untouched CD4+ T cells from Ficoll-separated PBMC, giving approximately 98% purity with negligible CD8+ contamination. Donors were a few healthy blood donors whose buffy coats supplied peripheral blood mononuclear cells. All three donors were CMV seronegative. The DNeasy Blood & Tissue Kit was used to extract genomic DNA. For each subject, genomic DNA from sorted CD137+CD4+ cells and from pre-culture CD4+ baseline samples underwent TCRB sequencing.

This TCR came from a man in his fifties or sixties in good health and CMV-seronegative. The V gene is TRBV4-2 and the J gene is TRBJ2-3; 10 middle bases align to TRBD2. The sample taken for sequencing was CD4+ T cells from PBMCs. This receptor carries the CDR3 CASSPRPGTSADTQYF. The bases are TGTGCCAGCAGCCCACGCCCCGGGACTAGCGCAGATACGCAGTATTTT.